The clone carrying this T cell receptor (beta chain) was found once. The antigen remains undetermined. Every TCR beta cDNA library bore unique molecular identifiers. TCRdb fed the PCR reads into MiXCR, producing one record per CDR3 protein. The repertoire holds some 700,000 distinct CDR3 sequences, with approximately 59% as singletons. This CDR3 spans 14 amino acids. The V end was cut by 3 bases, the J end by 7 bases, with 17 bases between. The germline CDR1 and CDR2 sequences are SQVTM and ANQGSEA. This record belongs to a study of post-analysis software for immune sequencing data. Study conclusions and caveats: Five TRBV segments appeared more often in patients than in controls, and TRBV5-6, TRBV5-1 and TRBV20-1 were among these.

The receptor's source is a girl aged 2-15 years with multiple sclerosis. The chain carries TRBV29-1 and TRBJ2-3, with a possible D match to TRBD1 (5 bases). The sample taken for sequencing was blood. CDR3 in DNA: TGCAGCGTTGATGAGGTCCAGGGTTGGAATACGCAGTATTTT. Its translation is CSVDEVQGWNTQYF.